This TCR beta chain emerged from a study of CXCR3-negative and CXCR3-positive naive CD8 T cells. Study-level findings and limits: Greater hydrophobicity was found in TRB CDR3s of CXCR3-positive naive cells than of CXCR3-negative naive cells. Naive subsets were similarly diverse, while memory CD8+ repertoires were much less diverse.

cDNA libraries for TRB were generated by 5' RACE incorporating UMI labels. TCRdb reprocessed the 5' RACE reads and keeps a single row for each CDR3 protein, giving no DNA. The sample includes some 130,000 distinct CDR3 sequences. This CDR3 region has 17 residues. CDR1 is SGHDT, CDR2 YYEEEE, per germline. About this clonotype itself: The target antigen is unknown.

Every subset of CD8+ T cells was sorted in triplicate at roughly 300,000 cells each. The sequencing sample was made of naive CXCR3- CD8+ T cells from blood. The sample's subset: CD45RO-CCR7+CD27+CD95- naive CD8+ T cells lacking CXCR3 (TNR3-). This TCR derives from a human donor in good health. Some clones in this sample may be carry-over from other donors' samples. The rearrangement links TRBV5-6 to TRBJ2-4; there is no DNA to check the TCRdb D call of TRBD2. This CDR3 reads CARRASGDLKAKNIQYF.